This T cell receptor (beta chain) was profiled in a study of shared clonotypes between healthy human individuals. V lost 10 bases and J lost 1; bases outside the gene matches: 8. This CDR3 has 14 amino acids. Germline V CDR1 and CDR2: WNHNN, SYGVQD (reference sequence). CD45RO-negative CD8 cells positively selected for CCR7 made up the naive population, which excluded terminally differentiated effector memory CD45RA+ cells. Here immunoSEQ multiplex PCR was the method, and the copy in TCRdb shows in-frame clones only, minus some. The table shows 1.5 million to 2.5 million clones, with 85% to 95% occurring only once.

The sequenced sample was naive CD8+ T cells sorted from blood. This TCR derives from a man younger than 30 in good health. V is TRBV10-1 and J is TRBJ2-3, with 7 bases matching TRBD2. The CDR3 reads CATSAGDGTDTQYF. CDR3 coding DNA: TGCGCCACCTCGGCGGGAGATGGCACAGATACGCAGTATTTT.